This TCR beta chain is from a study of T cells in localized non-small cell lung cancer. A word on this clone: Its target is unknown.

Here immunoSEQ multiplex PCR was the method, and the copy in TCRdb shows in-frame clones only, minus some. The data hold tens of thousands of clones, with approximately 86% observed a single time. The CDR3 extends over 14 amino acids. The germline V gene has CDR1 MDHEN and CDR2 SYDVKM. V was shortened by 5 bases and J by 9 bases, with 17 bases between the two germline ends. General study findings and limits: Sequencing involved a lone tumor region, leaving heterogeneity possible. Appearances in adjacent lung were noted for a median approximately 58 of the top 100 tumor clones. Longer survival (overall) was linked to higher T cell density in blood. Tumor showed lower T cell clonality than uninvolved adjacent lung, where it was highest.

This chain links TRBV28 with TRBJ2-1; D may be TRBD1 or TRBD2 (5 bases each). The input for sequencing was peripheral blood, taken before any cancer treatment. This sequence originates from a man aged 40 to 69 with stage I squamous cell lung carcinoma. The CDR3 nucleotides read TGTGCCAGCAGTCCCCCCGGGACCCTCATTGAGCAGTTCTTC. It codes for CASSPPGTLIEQFF.